The T cell receptor beta chain under discussion was sequenced for a study of blood T cell repertoires in COVID-19. At the level of the study: Some COVID-19 samples were acute and others convalescent; all came from the United States, Italy and Spain. The cDNA or gDNA used as material had been derived from T cells, B-cell-depleted T cells, or PBMCs.

Method: immunoSEQ multiplex PCR; TCRdb's copy keeps in-frame clones and lacks some. The data contain more than 300,000 clones, 85% to 90% of them singletons. In Seattle, patients joined the study during active infection and were tracked longitudinally. The CDR3 is made up of 15 amino acids. Germline lookup yields CDR1 MNHNS and CDR2 SASEGT. V trimming: 2 bases; J trimming: 4 bases; junction bases outside the gene matches: 8. Material for sequencing was peripheral blood. This chain joins TRBV6-1 and TRBJ2-7; 7 bases agree with TRBD1. This clonotype was obtained from a young woman with COVID-19, enrolled during active disease. The CDR3 protein is CASSENPGQNYEQYV. The CDR3 nucleotides are TGTGCCAGCAGTGAAAATCCGGGACAGAATTACGAGCAGTACGTC.